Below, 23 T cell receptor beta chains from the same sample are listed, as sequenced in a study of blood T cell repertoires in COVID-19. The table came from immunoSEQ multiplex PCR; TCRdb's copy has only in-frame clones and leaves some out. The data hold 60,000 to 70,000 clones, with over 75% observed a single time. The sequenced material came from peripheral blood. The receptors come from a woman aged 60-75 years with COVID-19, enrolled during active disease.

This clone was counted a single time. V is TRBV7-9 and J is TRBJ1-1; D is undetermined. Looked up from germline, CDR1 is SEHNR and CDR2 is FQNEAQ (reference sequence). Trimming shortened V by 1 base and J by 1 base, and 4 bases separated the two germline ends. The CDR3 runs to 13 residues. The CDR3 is CASSLGQNTEAFF. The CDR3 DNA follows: TGTGCCAGCAGCTTAGGGCAGAACACTGAAGCTTTCTTT. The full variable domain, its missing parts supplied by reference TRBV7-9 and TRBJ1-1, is DTGVSQNPRHKITKRGQNVTFRCDPISEHNRLYWYRQTLGQGPEFLTYFQNEAQLEKSRLLSDRFSAERPKGSFSTLEIQRTEQGDSAMYLCASSLGQNTEAFFGQGTRLTVV.

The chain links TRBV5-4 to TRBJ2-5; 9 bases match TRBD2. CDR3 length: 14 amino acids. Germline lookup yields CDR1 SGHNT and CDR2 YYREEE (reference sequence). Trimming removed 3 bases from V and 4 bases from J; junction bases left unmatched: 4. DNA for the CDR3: TGTGCCAGCAGCTCAGCGGGAGGAGGAGAGACCCAGTACTTC. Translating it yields CASSSAGGGETQYF. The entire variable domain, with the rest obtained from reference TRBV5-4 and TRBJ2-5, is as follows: ETGVTQSPTHLIKTRGQQVTLRCSSQSGHNTVSWYQQALGQGPQFIFQYYREEENGRGNFPPRFSGLQFPNYSSELNVNALELDDSALYLCASSSAGGGETQYFGPGTRLLVL.

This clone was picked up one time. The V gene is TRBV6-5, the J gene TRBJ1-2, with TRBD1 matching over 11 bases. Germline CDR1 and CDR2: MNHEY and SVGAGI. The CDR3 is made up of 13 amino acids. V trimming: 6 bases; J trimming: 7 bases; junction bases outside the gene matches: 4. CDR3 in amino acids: CASRDRGRGGYTF. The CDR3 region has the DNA TGTGCCAGCAGGGACAGGGGGCGCGGTGGCTACACCTTC.

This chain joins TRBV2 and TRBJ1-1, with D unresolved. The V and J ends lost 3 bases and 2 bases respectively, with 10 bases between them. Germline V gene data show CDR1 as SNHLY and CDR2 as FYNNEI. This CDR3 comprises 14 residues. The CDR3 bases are TGTGCCAGCAGTGAGGCCTTTTCCAACACTGAAGCTTTCTTT. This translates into CASSEAFSNTEAFF.

The CDR3 DNA sequence: TGTGCCAGCAGCTGGAGGGGCGACCAGTATTTT. Translating gives CASSWRGDQYF. The V and J genes are TRBV5-6 and TRBJ2-3; weak D call: TRBD2 (6 bases). The germline V gene has CDR1 SGHDT and CDR2 YYEEEE. The V end lost 3 bases, the J end lost 12 bases, and 11 bases lay between the germline ends. This CDR3 region has 11 residues.

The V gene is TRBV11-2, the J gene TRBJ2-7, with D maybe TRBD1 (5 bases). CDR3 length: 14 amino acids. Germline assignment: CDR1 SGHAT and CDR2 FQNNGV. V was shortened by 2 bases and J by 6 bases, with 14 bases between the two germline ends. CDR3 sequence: CASSLFARVVEQYF. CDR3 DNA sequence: TGTGCCAGCAGCTTATTTGCCAGGGTCGTCGAGCAGTACTTC.

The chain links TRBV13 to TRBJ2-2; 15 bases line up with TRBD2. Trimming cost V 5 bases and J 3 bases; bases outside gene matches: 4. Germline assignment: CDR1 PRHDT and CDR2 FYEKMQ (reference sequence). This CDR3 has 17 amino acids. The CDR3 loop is CASSRTSGRADTGELFF. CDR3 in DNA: TGTGCCAGCAGCAGGACTAGCGGGAGGGCCGACACCGGGGAGCTGTTTTTT.

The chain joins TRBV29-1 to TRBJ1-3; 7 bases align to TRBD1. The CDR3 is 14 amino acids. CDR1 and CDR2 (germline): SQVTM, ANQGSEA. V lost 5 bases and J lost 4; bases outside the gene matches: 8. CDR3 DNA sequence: TGCAGCGTTAAGGGGGCGCCGGCCGGAAACACCATATATTTT. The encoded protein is CSVKGAPAGNTIYF.

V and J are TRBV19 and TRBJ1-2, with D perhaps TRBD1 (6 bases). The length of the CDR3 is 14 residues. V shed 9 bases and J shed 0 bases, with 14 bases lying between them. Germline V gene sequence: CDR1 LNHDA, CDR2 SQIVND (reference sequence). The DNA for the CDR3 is TGTGCCAGCAAGCGGACAGACGCTAACTATGGCTACACCTTC. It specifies CASKRTDANYGYTF.

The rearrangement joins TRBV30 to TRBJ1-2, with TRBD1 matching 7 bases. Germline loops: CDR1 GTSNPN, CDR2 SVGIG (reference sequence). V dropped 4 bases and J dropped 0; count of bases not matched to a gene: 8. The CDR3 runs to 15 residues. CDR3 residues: CAWTVRGQANYGYTF. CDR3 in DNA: TGTGCCTGGACGGTGAGGGGGCAGGCTAACTATGGCTACACCTTC.

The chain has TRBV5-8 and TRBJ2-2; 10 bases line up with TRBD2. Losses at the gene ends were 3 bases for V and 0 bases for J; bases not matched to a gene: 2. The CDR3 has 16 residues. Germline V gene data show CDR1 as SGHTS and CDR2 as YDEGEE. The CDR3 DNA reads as TGTGCCAGCAGCTCAGGGACTAGCGCGAACACCGGGGAGCTGTTTTTT. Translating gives CASSSGTSANTGELFF. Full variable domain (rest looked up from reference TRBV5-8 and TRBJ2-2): EAGVTQSPTHLIKTRGQQATLRCSPISGHTSVYWYQQALGLGLQFLLWYDEGEERNRGNFPPRFSGRQFPNYSSELNVNALELEDSALYLCASSSGTSANTGELFFGEGSRLTVL.

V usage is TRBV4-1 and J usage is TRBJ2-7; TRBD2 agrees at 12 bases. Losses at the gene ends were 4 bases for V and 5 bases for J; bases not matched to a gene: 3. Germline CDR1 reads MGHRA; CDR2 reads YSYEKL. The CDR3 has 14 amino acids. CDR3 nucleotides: TGCGCCAGCAGCCTGACTAGCGGGAGTAACGAGCAGTACTTC. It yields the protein CASSLTSGSNEQYF.

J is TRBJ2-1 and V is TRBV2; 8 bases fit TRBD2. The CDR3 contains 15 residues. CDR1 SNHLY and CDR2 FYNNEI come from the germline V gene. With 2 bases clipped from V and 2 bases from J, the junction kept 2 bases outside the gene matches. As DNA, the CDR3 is TGTGCCAGCAGTGAAACTAGCGGAACCTACAATGAGCAGTTCTTC. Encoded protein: CASSETSGTYNEQFF.

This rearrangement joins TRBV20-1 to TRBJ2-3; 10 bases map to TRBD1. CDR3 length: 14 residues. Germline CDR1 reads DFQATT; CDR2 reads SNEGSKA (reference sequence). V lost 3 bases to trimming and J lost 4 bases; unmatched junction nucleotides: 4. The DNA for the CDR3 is TGCAGTGCTAGTCACGGGACAGGGGCAGATACGCAGTATTTT. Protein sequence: CSASHGTGADTQYF.

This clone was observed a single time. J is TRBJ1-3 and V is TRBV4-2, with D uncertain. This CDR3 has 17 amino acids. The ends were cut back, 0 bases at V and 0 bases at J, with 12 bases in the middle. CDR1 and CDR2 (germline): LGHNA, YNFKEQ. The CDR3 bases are TGTGCCAGCAGCCAAGATGAGGGTTCCGGCTCTGGAAACACCATATATTTT. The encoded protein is CASSQDEGSGSGNTIYF.

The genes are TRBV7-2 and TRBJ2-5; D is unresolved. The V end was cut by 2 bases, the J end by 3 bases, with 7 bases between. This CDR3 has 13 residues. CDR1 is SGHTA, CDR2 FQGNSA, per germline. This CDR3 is CASSLSVEETQYF. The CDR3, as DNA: TGTGCCAGCAGCTTATCGGTCGAAGAGACCCAGTACTTC.

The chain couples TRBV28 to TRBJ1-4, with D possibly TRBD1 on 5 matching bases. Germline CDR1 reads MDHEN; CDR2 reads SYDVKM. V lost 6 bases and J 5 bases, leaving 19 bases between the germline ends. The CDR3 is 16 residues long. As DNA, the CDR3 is TGTGCCAGCAGCCCAGCAATGCAGGGAGGGAATGAAAAACTGTTTTTT. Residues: CASSPAMQGGNEKLFF. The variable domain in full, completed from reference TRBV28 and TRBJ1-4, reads DVKVTQSSRYLVKRTGEKVFLECVQDMDHENMFWYRQDPGLGLRLIYFSYDVKMKEKGDIPEGYSVSREKKERFSLILESASTNQTSMYLCASSPAMQGGNEKLFFGSGTQLSVL.

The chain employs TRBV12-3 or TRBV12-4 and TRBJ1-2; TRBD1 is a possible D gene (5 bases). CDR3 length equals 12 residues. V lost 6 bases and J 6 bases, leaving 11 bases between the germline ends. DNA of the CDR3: TGTGCCAGCAGCCAGGGTTTGGATGGCTACACCTTC. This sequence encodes CASSQGLDGYTF.

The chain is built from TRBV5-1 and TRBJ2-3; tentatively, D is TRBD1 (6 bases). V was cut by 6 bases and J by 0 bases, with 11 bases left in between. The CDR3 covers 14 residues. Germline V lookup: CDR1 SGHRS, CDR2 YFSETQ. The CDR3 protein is CASNPTGSTDTQYF. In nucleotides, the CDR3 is TGCGCCAGCAACCCAACAGGGAGCACAGATACGCAGTATTTT.

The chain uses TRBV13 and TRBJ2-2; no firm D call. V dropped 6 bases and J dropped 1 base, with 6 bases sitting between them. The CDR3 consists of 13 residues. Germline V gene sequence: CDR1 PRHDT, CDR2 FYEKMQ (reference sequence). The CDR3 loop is CASRSGNTGELFF. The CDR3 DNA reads TGTGCCAGCAGATCAGGGAACACCGGGGAGCTGTTTTTT.

The CDR3 DNA reads TGTGCCAGTAGTAGGGGGCACGAGGCAGGAAGATATGGCTACACCTTC. Protein sequence: CASSRGHEAGRYGYTF. V is TRBV19 and J is TRBJ1-2, with TRBD1 as a possible D gene (6 bases). CDR3 size: 16 residues. Germline CDR1 reads LNHDA; CDR2 reads SQIVND (reference sequence). V lost 4 bases and J 5 bases, leaving 20 bases between the germline ends.

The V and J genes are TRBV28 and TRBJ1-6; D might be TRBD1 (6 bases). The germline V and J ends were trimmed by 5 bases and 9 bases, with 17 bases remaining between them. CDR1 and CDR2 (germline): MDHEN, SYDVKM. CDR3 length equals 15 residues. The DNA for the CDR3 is TGTGCCAGCAGTCTGGAGACAGGCAACGGTTCACCCCTCCACTTT. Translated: CASSLETGNGSPLHF.

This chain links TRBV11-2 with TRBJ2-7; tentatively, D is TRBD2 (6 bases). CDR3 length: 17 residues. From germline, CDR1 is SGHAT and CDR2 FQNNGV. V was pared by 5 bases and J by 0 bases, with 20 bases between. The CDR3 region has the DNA TGTGCCAGCAGCCCTTGGAGTCTAGCGTTAAGCTCCTACGAGCAGTACTTC. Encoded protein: CASSPWSLALSSYEQYF.